A selection of T cell receptor beta chains follows, all from one sample in a study of blood T cell repertoires in COVID-19. The table came from immunoSEQ multiplex PCR; TCRdb's copy has only in-frame clones and leaves some out. The table records 85,000 to 100,000 clones, 80% of them present only once. The sequenced sample was peripheral blood. The receptors were sampled from a middle-aged man who had recovered from COVID-19. CDR3s include the opening cysteine and the closing phenylalanine or tryptophan.

J | V | CDR3
TRBJ1-4 | TRBV10-3 | CAISESEDFTTNEKLFF
TRBJ1-6 | TRBV28 | CATDRSSYNSPLHF
TRBJ1-3 | TRBV5-1 | CASSLGHSSSSGNTIYF
TRBJ2-7 | TRBV5-4 | CASSLFGYEQYF
TRBJ2-1 | TRBV11-2 | CASGGSIGQFF
TRBJ1-1 | TRBV9 | CASSPRRGGVAMVF
TRBJ2-3 | TRBV7-7 | CASSLAVRDTQYF
TRBJ2-2 | TRBV11-2 | CASSSDRGTGELFF
TRBJ2-7 | TRBV7-2 | CASSSGLAGGSIRDEQYF
TRBJ2-3 | TRBV5-5 | CASSPRTSGIRDTQYF
TRBJ2-3 | TRBV6-2/TRBV6-3 | CASSYPGQGRPTSTDTQYF
TRBJ2-3 | TRBV6-2/TRBV6-3 | CASSYLGRRTDTQYF
TRBJ2-2 | TRBV18 | CASSPPSVPSTGELFF
TRBJ1-1 | TRBV7-2 | CASSLAMVRGRTEAFF
TRBJ1-2 | TRBV11-1 | CASSPQTGDYGYTF
TRBJ2-5 | TRBV4-1 | CASSPTHQGREETQYF
TRBJ2-7 | TRBV11-2 | CASSLEGTSFYEQYF
TRBJ2-1 | TRBV7-6 | CASSLTAGPYNEQFF
TRBJ1-1 | TRBV5-6 | CASSLAWGLSEAFF
TRBJ2-3 | TRBV10-3 | CAINMDRGGPGTDTQYF
TRBJ2-7 | TRBV2 | CASSERQGVASAQYF
TRBJ2-2 | TRBV2 | CASSGTGGLTNTGELFF
TRBJ2-2 | TRBV14 | CASSPSAYTWTPTGELFF
TRBJ2-1 | TRBV5-4 | CASSSVEGQGSGNEQFF